These T cell receptor beta chains were read from a single sample in a study of Tregs in tolerant kidney transplant recipients. Using immunoSEQ multiplex PCR, the repertoire was profiled, and TCRdb retains in-frame clones only, with some absent. The repertoire holds 90,000 or so clones, with around nine tenths as singletons. Material: CD8+ T cells from blood. The receptor source for this set is a human donor in good health. The CDR3 runs from the conserved cysteine through the conserved F or W. The order of the fields is CDR3 protein, CDR3 DNA, V gene, clone size, D gene, J gene. D genes are given only for firm matches. For some rows the clone size is stated as once, few or many, or as a class when expanded; others skip it.

CASSIVAGTNEKLFF	TGTGCCAGTAGTATAGTGGCAGGGACTAATGAAAAACTGTTTTTT	TRBV19	NA	NA	TRBJ1-4
CARDPGQGYNYGYTF	TGTGCCAGGGATCCGGGACAGGGGTATAACTATGGCTACACCTTC	TRBV21-1	NA	NA	TRBJ1-2
CASSGGTRGYTF	TGTGCCAGCAGCGGGGGGACCCGTGGCTACACCTTC	TRBV13	NA	NA	TRBJ1-2
CASSEGGDNEQFF	TGTGCCAGCAGCGAGGGAGGGGACAATGAGCAGTTCTTC	TRBV9	NA	TRBD2	TRBJ2-1
CASSLPADRAHEQYF	TGTGCCAGCAGCTTGCCCGCGGACAGAGCCCACGAGCAGTACTTC	TRBV5-6	NA	NA	TRBJ2-7
CSVLRSGEQFF	TGCAGCGTTCTACGAAGTGGTGAGCAGTTCTTC	TRBV29-1	NA	NA	TRBJ2-1
CASSFEGNLGYEQYF	TGTGCCAGCAGCTTTGAAGGGAATCTGGGGTACGAGCAGTACTTC	TRBV5-6	few	NA	TRBJ2-7
CASSLDDFGGGVHYNEQFF	TGTGCCAGCAGCTTAGATGATTTTGGCGGGGGGGTCCACTACAATGAGCAGTTCTTC	TRBV11-3	NA	TRBD2	TRBJ2-1
CASSDVSSNYEQYF	TGCGCCAGCAGTGATGTCTCTAGTAACTACGAGCAGTACTTC	TRBV10-1	NA	NA	TRBJ2-7
CASSLAFAVGTGGRSDQPQHF	TGTGCCAGCAGCTTAGCGTTTGCTGTCGGGACAGGGGGCAGGTCGGATCAGCCCCAGCATTTT	TRBV7-6	NA	TRBD1	TRBJ1-5
CASSHPGGGNYGYTF	TGCGCCAGCAGCCACCCCGGAGGGGGGAACTATGGCTACACCTTC	TRBV4-1	NA	NA	TRBJ1-2
CASSIREGARIIYGYTF	TGTGCCAGTAGTATACGGGAAGGGGCACGAATTATCTATGGCTACACCTTC	TRBV19	NA	NA	TRBJ1-2
CASSVAESSGRALRYEQYF	TGTGCCAGCAGTGTTGCCGAATCTAGCGGGAGGGCCCTACGCTACGAGCAGTACTTC	TRBV2	NA	TRBD2	TRBJ2-7
CASSLGDSYEQYF	TGTGCCAGCAGCTTAGGTGACTCCTACGAGCAGTACTTC	TRBV7-6	NA	NA	TRBJ2-7
CARSLLRIVPYEQYF	TGTGCCAGAAGCTTATTGCGGATAGTCCCGTACGAGCAGTACTTC	TRBV7-5	once	NA	TRBJ2-7
CASSWGGGADTQYF	TGTGCCAGCAGCTGGGGCGGGGGGGCTGATACGCAGTATTTT	TRBV13	once	TRBD2	TRBJ2-3
CSVPPIRGLSTEAFF	TGCAGCGTACCTCCTATCAGGGGGCTGAGCACTGAAGCTTTCTTT	TRBV29-1	NA	TRBD1	TRBJ1-1
CASSLGSNQPQHF	TGTGCCAGCAGCCTCGGTAGCAATCAGCCCCAGCATTTT	TRBV5-6	NA	NA	TRBJ1-5
CASREVPGFRGYTF	TGTGCCAGCAGAGAAGTTCCAGGGTTCCGTGGCTACACCTTC	TRBV2	once	NA	TRBJ1-2
CASSEYPLPPYEQYF	TGTGCCAGCAGTGAATACCCGCTTCCTCCTTACGAGCAGTACTTC	TRBV25-1	NA	NA	TRBJ2-7
CASQRGSAATNEKLFF	TGTGCCAGCCAACGTGGGTCGGCTGCAACTAATGAAAAACTGTTTTTT	TRBV27	NA	NA	TRBJ1-4
CASSSGHRSGNTIYF	TGTGCCAGCAGCTCGGGACATCGCTCTGGAAACACCATATATTTT	TRBV11-2	NA	NA	TRBJ1-3
CASSGPGYTF	TGTGCCAGCAGCGGTCCGGGCTACACCTTC	TRBV9	NA	NA	TRBJ1-2
CASSFLAGSTDTQYF	TGTGCCAGCAGCTTCCTAGCGGGGAGCACAGATACGCAGTATTTT	TRBV7-3	NA	TRBD2	TRBJ2-3
CASRTQAGDYTF	TGTGCCAGCAGGACTCAAGCGGGTGACTACACCTTC	TRBV2	NA	NA	TRBJ1-2
CASSLDVQGTTDTQYF	TGCGCCAGCAGCTTGGACGTACAGGGGACTACAGATACGCAGTATTTT	TRBV5-1	once	NA	TRBJ2-3
CASSLADSTEAFF	TGCGCCAGCAGCTTGGCGGACAGCACTGAAGCTTTCTTT	TRBV5-1	NA	NA	TRBJ1-1
CASSIVGTGYPEAFF	TGTGCCAGTAGTATAGTGGGGACAGGGTACCCTGAAGCTTTCTTT	TRBV19	NA	TRBD1	TRBJ1-1
CSVRGKTYEQYF	TGCAGTGTACGGGGGAAGACGTACGAGCAGTACTTC	TRBV29-1	NA	NA	TRBJ2-7
CASSEYVQGTGELFF	TGTGCCAGCAGTGAATACGTCCAGGGCACCGGGGAGCTGTTTTTT	TRBV25-1	NA	NA	TRBJ2-2
CASSYSRAGGPETQYF	TGTGCCAGCAGTTACTCGAGGGCAGGGGGCCCAGAGACCCAGTACTTC	TRBV6-5	NA	TRBD1	TRBJ2-5
CASSDISGRNPYYEQYF	TGTGCCAGCAGCGACATTAGCGGGAGAAACCCCTACTACGAGCAGTACTTC	TRBV7-8	NA	TRBD2	TRBJ2-7
CASSFTGGLNTEAFF	TGTGCCAGCAGCTTCACAGGGGGCTTGAACACTGAAGCTTTCTTT	TRBV5-4	NA	TRBD1	TRBJ1-1
CASSPLRGNYGYTF	TGCGCCAGCAGCCCTCTTCGGGGAAACTATGGCTACACCTTC	TRBV4-1	NA	NA	TRBJ1-2
CASNQGGTEAFF	TGTGCCAGCAACCAGGGAGGGACTGAAGCTTTCTTT	TRBV9	NA	NA	TRBJ1-1
CASSEVEGAGEKLFF	TGTGCCAGCAGTGAAGTGGAGGGGGCCGGGGAAAAACTGTTTTTT	TRBV6-1	NA	TRBD1	TRBJ1-4
CASSLGPRSPLHF	TGTGCCAGCAGTTTGGGACCTCGTTCACCCCTCCACTTT	TRBV5-4	NA	NA	TRBJ1-6
CASSLVVRRAEAFF	TGTGCCAGCAGCTTAGTGGTCAGGAGAGCTGAAGCTTTCTTT	TRBV7-2	NA	NA	TRBJ1-1
CASRTGTGAAYEQYF	TGTGCCAGCAGAACCGGGACAGGGGCCGCCTACGAGCAGTACTTC	TRBV6-5	NA	TRBD1	TRBJ2-7
CASSTSGGLDTQYF	TGTGCCAGCAGCACGAGCGGGGGGCTCGATACGCAGTATTTT	TRBV9	few	TRBD2	TRBJ2-3
CASSFVTGGTDTQYF	TGTGCCAGCAGCTTCGTAACAGGGGGCACAGATACGCAGTATTTT	TRBV5-6	NA	TRBD1	TRBJ2-3
CASSDWGDPPGEQFF	TGTGCCAGCAGTGACTGGGGGGATCCCCCTGGTGAGCAGTTCTTC	TRBV25-1	NA	NA	TRBJ2-1
CASSFVASYNEQFF	TGTGCCAGCAGCTTCGTAGCGAGCTACAATGAGCAGTTCTTC	TRBV7-9	NA	NA	TRBJ2-1
CASSDPGQGRYEQYF	TGTGCCAGCAGTGACCCGGGACAGGGACGCTACGAGCAGTACTTC	TRBV27	many	TRBD1	TRBJ2-7
CASSLSGTGSEQYF	TGTGCCAGCAGCCTTTCCGGGACAGGGAGCGAGCAGTACTTC	TRBV7-8	NA	TRBD1	TRBJ2-7
CASSFPSSGGAGETQYF	TGTGCCAGCAGCTTCCCCTCTAGCGGGGGGGCCGGAGAGACCCAGTACTTC	TRBV5-8	once	TRBD2	TRBJ2-5
CASSQGVGLAAEQYF	TGCGCCAGCAGCCAAGGAGTGGGACTAGCCGCCGAGCAGTACTTC	TRBV4-1	NA	TRBD2	TRBJ2-7
CASSFGGNTEAFF	TGCGCCAGCAGCTTCGGAGGGAACACTGAAGCTTTCTTT	TRBV5-1	NA	NA	TRBJ1-1
CASSENRGGGFYEQYF	TGTGCCAGCAGTGAAAATAGAGGTGGCGGTTTCTACGAGCAGTACTTC	TRBV6-1	NA	NA	TRBJ2-7
CASSLYAGGGETQYF	TGTGCCAGCAGTTTATACGCAGGGGGAGGAGAGACCCAGTACTTC	TRBV27	NA	NA	TRBJ2-5
CASSDPPVKGAYNEQFF	TGTGCCAGCAGTGACCCTCCCGTCAAGGGGGCCTACAATGAGCAGTTCTTC	TRBV6-4	NA	NA	TRBJ2-1
CASSPGHSSYEQYF	TGTGCCAGTAGTCCGGGACACAGCTCCTACGAGCAGTACTTC	TRBV19	NA	NA	TRBJ2-7
CASSTHRGNEKLFF	TGCGCCAGCAGTACCCACAGGGGGAACGAAAAACTGTTTTTT	TRBV10-1	NA	TRBD1	TRBJ1-4